This is a list of T cell receptor beta chains from one sample in a study of cytomegalovirus exposure and HLA in healthy donors. TCRdb's table, derived via immunoSEQ multiplex PCR, lists solely in-frame clones and lacks some. The table records some 170,000 clones, 80% of them present only once. Sequencing used PBMCs. These TCRs come from a woman between 50 and 59 years old in good health and CMV-seronegative. The CDR3 runs from the conserved cysteine through the conserved F or W. D genes are given only for firm matches. Where a row states a size, it is once, few, many or the class of an expanded clone; other rows omit it.

NA 17 NA TRBJ1-5 TRBV2 TGTGCCAGCAGTGAAGGACCAACCAGGGGTTTGGTGCAGCCCCAGCATTTT CASSEGPTRGLVQPQHF
NA 18 NA TRBJ1-5 TRBV6-1 TGTGCCAGCAGTGATTTGGCGGGGGGGGGTTATAGCAATCAGCCCCAGCATTTT CASSDLAGGGYSNQPQHF
NA 14 NA TRBJ1-1 TRBV28 TGTGCCAGCATCCCAGCAGCCACGGGAGCTGAAGCTTTCTTT CASIPAATGAEAFF
once 15 NA TRBJ1-4 TRBV28 TGTGCCAGCAGGAAACCTGGGCATGCTAATGAAAAACTGTTTTTT CASRKPGHANEKLFF
NA 15 NA TRBJ2-4 TRBV4-3 TGCGCCAGCAGCCCCAACAGTTTAGCCAAAAACATTCAGTACTTC CASSPNSLAKNIQYF
once 15 TRBD1 TRBJ2-1 TRBV7-8 TGTGCCAGCAGCCTGACAGGGAAGCCCTACAATGAGCAGTTCTTC CASSLTGKPYNEQFF
NA 17 NA TRBJ2-5 TRBV28 TGTGCCAGCAGTTTAACACTCCTGCGCAGGGGAGAAGAGACCCAGTACTTC CASSLTLLRRGEETQYF
NA 15 TRBD2 TRBJ2-1 TRBV4-1 TGCGCCAGCAGCCATAGCGGGGGCCTCTACAATGAGCAGTTCTTC CASSHSGGLYNEQFF
few 14 NA TRBJ1-6 TRBV5-1 TGCGCCAGCAGCCCCCCAGACAGTTATTCACCCCTCCACTTT CASSPPDSYSPLHF
NA 20 NA TRBJ1-6 TRBV4-3 TGCGCCAGCAGCCCTAATCACACTCCAGGTGTGAGCTCCTATAATTCACCCCTCCACTTT CASSPNHTPGVSSYNSPLHF
NA 15 NA TRBJ2-1 TRBV5-8 TGTGCCAGCAGCAAAGGTACTAGCTCCTACAATGAGCAGTTCTTC CASSKGTSSYNEQFF
NA 14 NA TRBJ1-3 TRBV7-9 TGTGCCAGCAGCTTAACAGGCTCTGGAAACACCATATATTTT CASSLTGSGNTIYF
once 14 TRBD1 TRBJ2-7 TRBV18 TGTGCCAGCTCACCGGGACAGGGGGCTTACGAGCAGTACTTC CASSPGQGAYEQYF
NA 16 NA TRBJ1-3 TRBV7-9 TGTGCCAGCAGCTTGGGGGTGACAGGCTCGGGAAACACCATATATTTT CASSLGVTGSGNTIYF
NA 13 NA TRBJ2-5 TRBV29-1 TGCAGCGTTGGACTACTCGACCAAGAGACCCAGTACTTC CSVGLLDQETQYF
NA 15 NA TRBJ1-5 TRBV6-5 TGTGCCAGCAGTTACCAGAGGTCCGACAATCAGCCCCAGCATTTT CASSYQRSDNQPQHF
NA 18 TRBD1 TRBJ1-2 TRBV2 TGTGCCAGCACTTGGGCAGGGAATCAAGGGGGCCGGAACTATGGCTACACCTTC CASTWAGNQGGRNYGYTF
NA 14 NA TRBJ1-4 TRBV4-3 TGCGCCAGCAAACCGGGATATGCAGGAGAAAAACTGTTTTTT CASKPGYAGEKLFF
NA 16 TRBD1 TRBJ1-5 TRBV4-1 TGCGCCAGCAGCCACCTCGGGGACAGGGATAGACAGCCCCAGCATTTT CASSHLGDRDRQPQHF
NA 14 TRBD1 TRBJ2-7 TRBV7-9 TGTGCCAGCAGCCCCGTACAGGGGGCCTACGAGCAGTACTTC CASSPVQGAYEQYF
few 18 TRBD2 TRBJ2-3 TRBV5-4 TGTGCCAGCAGCGGGGAACTAGCGGGGGGCCATAGTACAGATACGCAGTATTTT CASSGELAGGHSTDTQYF
NA 15 NA TRBJ1-3 TRBV28 TGTGCCAGCAGAAGGGACACTTACTCTGGAAACACCATATATTTT CASRRDTYSGNTIYF
NA 15 TRBD1 TRBJ1-2 TRBV5-1 TGCGCCAGCAGGTCCGGGACAGGCCTTAACTATGGCTACACCTTC CASRSGTGLNYGYTF
NA 18 NA TRBJ1-1 TRBV21-1 TGTGCCAGCAGTCAATCTCCGGGACAGGGGGTAGAAGTATCCGAAGCTTTCTTT CASSQSPGQGVEVSEAFF
few 16 TRBD1 TRBJ2-1 TRBV5-1 TGCGCCAGCAGCTTGGCCGGGACAGGGGGCTACAATGAGCAGTTCTTC CASSLAGTGGYNEQFF
few 14 NA TRBJ2-1 TRBV18 TGTGCCAGCTCACCAGGGATTCAGAGGGATGAGCAGTTCTTC CASSPGIQRDEQFF
NA 15 TRBD1 TRBJ2-1 TRBV7-9 TGTGCCAGCAGTCGGCCGGGACAGGGGTCCAATGAGCAGTTCTTC CASSRPGQGSNEQFF
NA 15 NA TRBJ2-3 TRBV28 TGTGCCAGCAGTCCGCTAGTGGAGGGCACAGATACGCAGTATTTT CASSPLVEGTDTQYF
NA 15 TRBD1 TRBJ1-2 TRBV5-1 TGCGCCAGCAGCTTGGCCAACAGGGGGAACTATGGCTACACCTTC CASSLANRGNYGYTF
few 18 TRBD2 TRBJ2-7 TRBV5-1 TGCGCCAGCAGCTTGTTGACAGCTGCGGGGGGCGGGTCGAACGAGCAGTACTTC CASSLLTAAGGGSNEQYF
NA 15 NA TRBJ2-5 TRBV4-3 TGCGCCAGCAGCCAAGATCGGTCAGGGGAAGAGACCCAGTACTTC CASSQDRSGEETQYF
NA 18 TRBD1 TRBJ2-2 TRBV14 TGTGCCAGCAGCCAAGAAAACCGGGACAGCTCGAACACCGGGGAGCTGTTTTTT CASSQENRDSSNTGELFF
NA 16 TRBD2 TRBJ2-3 TRBV6-5 TGTGCCAGCAGTTACTCCCTAGCGGGGGGCCCAGATACGCAGTATTTT CASSYSLAGGPDTQYF
NA 16 TRBD2 TRBJ2-7 TRBV4-2 TGTGCCAGCAGCCAAGAAACAGCGGGAGGGTCCTACGAGCAGTACTTC CASSQETAGGSYEQYF
NA 14 TRBD2 TRBJ2-7 TRBV28 TGTGCCAGCAGTCTAGCGGATAACCTCTACGAGCAGTACTTC CASSLADNLYEQYF
NA 14 TRBD1 TRBJ1-2 TRBV4-2 TGTGCCAGCAGCCAATTTGAGGAAGCACAGGGGTACACCTTC CASSQFEEAQGYTF
NA 13 NA TRBJ2-7 TRBV4-2 TGTGCCAGCAGCCAAGGGGCATCGTACGAGCAGTACTTC CASSQGASYEQYF
NA 15 TRBD2 TRBJ2-1 TRBV28 TGTGCCAGCAGGAGAAGCGGGGGGGGTGTAAATGAGCAGTTCTTC CASRRSGGGVNEQFF
NA 18 TRBD2 TRBJ2-1 TRBV2 TGTGCCAGCGCCCCGGGACTAGCCGGGAAGGGCGCCTACAATGAGCAGTTCTTC CASAPGLAGKGAYNEQFF
NA 14 NA TRBJ2-3 TRBV27 TGTGCCAGCAGTTTAGGTAGAAGCACAGATACGCAGTATTTT CASSLGRSTDTQYF
NA 16 NA TRBJ2-6 TRBV5-4 TGTGCCAGCAGCTTGGCCGGAGGCTCTGGGGCCAACGTCCTGACTTTC CASSLAGGSGANVLTF
NA 15 TRBD1 TRBJ2-7 TRBV4-1 TGCGCCAGCAGTCGAGGACAGGGAATTACCTACGAGCAGTACTTC CASSRGQGITYEQYF
NA 13 TRBD1 TRBJ2-2 TRBV27 TGTGCCAGCAGTACACGGACAGGCGGGGAGCTGTTTTTT CASSTRTGGELFF